The 10 T cell receptor beta chains reported below all come from one sample, sequenced in a study of blood T cells in healthy people across ages. Combining a sample-barcoded 5' primer with a J-beta primer mix, a second PCR ran for about 6 to 12 cycles. One entry per CDR3 protein results from TCRdb running MiXCR on the 5' RACE reads. The data show about 1,400,000 distinct CDR3 sequences, approximately 59% seen once. Sequencing used blood. These receptors were taken from a man aged 18 to 30 in good health.

This chain links TRBV29-1 with TRBJ2-7; TRBD2 agrees at 9 bases. J was trimmed by 5 bases and V by 7 bases; bases with no gene match: 6. Germline values: CDR1 SQVTM, CDR2 ANQGSEA. This CDR3 is built from 12 residues. CDR3 DNA sequence: TGCAGCGGGGCGGTAGCGGGAGACGAGCAGTACTTC. It encodes CSGAVAGDEQYF.

The rearrangement links TRBV2 to TRBJ2-5; 7 positions match TRBD1. Matching the DNA end better, TRBJ2-7 makes the J call doubtful. Germline V lookup: CDR1 SNHLY, CDR2 FYNNEI. The CDR3 is 15 amino acids. In DNA, the CDR3 is TGTGCCAGCCGACGAGTTCGGACAGGATCTTACGAGCAGTACTTC. This encodes CASRRVRTGSYEQYF.

V is TRBV6-4 and J is TRBJ2-1; 8 nucleotides align to TRBD2. Losses at the gene ends were 6 bases for V and 6 bases for J; bases not matched to a gene: 7. The CDR3 totals 14 residues. Looked up from germline, CDR1 is MRHNA and CDR2 is SNTAGT. CDR3 protein: CASSPGLVPNEQFF. The DNA of the CDR3 is TGTGCCAGCAGCCCGGGACTAGTCCCCAATGAGCAGTTCTTC.

Only a few counts were recorded for this clonotype. The chain joins TRBV6-5 to TRBJ2-5; D may be TRBD1 (6 bases). CDR3 length equals 15 residues. Germline values: CDR1 MNHEY, CDR2 SVGAGI. The V end lost 6 bases, the J end lost 0 bases, and 14 bases lay between the germline ends. CDR3 nucleotide sequence: TGTGCCAGCAGAGGGGGACGGCGAGACCAAGAGACCCAGTACTTC. Its protein product is CASRGGRRDQETQYF.

The CDR3 loop is CSVIYRASYEQYF. The CDR3 nucleotides are TGCAGCGTGATCTACAGGGCCTCCTACGAGCAGTACTTC. The chain uses TRBV29-1 and TRBJ2-7; perhaps TRBD1 as D (6 bases). The CDR3 sequence is 13 residues long. The V and J ends lost 6 bases and 0 bases respectively, with 12 bases between them. Per germline, CDR1 SQVTM and CDR2 ANQGSEA.

The chain uses TRBV20-1 and TRBJ1-2; D perhaps matches TRBD1 (6 bases). From germline, CDR1 is DFQATT and CDR2 SNEGSKA (reference sequence). This CDR3 is 13 amino acids long. V shed 0 bases and J shed 4 bases, with 9 bases lying between them. CDR3 sequence: CSARDRGSYGYTF. The CDR3 DNA is TGCAGTGCTAGAGACAGGGGTTCCTATGGCTACACCTTC.

V is TRBV29-1 and J is TRBJ1-1; D is uncertain. With 7 bases removed from V and 5 bases from J, the gap between germline ends came to 11 bases. This CDR3 has 11 amino acids. Germline lookup yields CDR1 SQVTM and CDR2 ANQGSEA. The CDR3: CSGREGTEAFF. The CDR3 bases are TGCAGCGGTAGGGAGGGTACTGAAGCTTTCTTT.

The sample holds a few counts of this clonotype. The genes are TRBV4-1 and TRBJ2-1; either TRBD1 or TRBD2 may fit D (5 bases each). The CDR3 has 13 residues. Germline CDR1 reads MGHRA; CDR2 reads YSYEKL. Deletions cut 6 bases from V and 8 bases from J, with 14 bases between. The CDR3 bases are TGCGCCAGCAGGAGGGGTACCGGGGATGAGCAGTTCTTC. Translating gives CASRRGTGDEQFF.

The chain uses TRBV20-1 and TRBJ2-7, with TRBD1 as a possible D gene (6 bases). CDR1 and CDR2 (germline): DFQATT, SNEGSKA (reference sequence). The V gene lost 2 bases and the J gene lost 1 base, with 12 bases spanning the gap. CDR3 length: 14 residues. CDR3: CSARRWDTSYEQYF. The DNA of the CDR3 is TGCAGTGCTAGAAGGTGGGACACTTCCTACGAGCAGTACTTC.

The sample holds a few counts of this clonotype. A clone one base away is much larger, so this may be a read error. The rearrangement joins TRBV12-3 or TRBV12-4 to TRBJ2-3, with 11 bases fitting TRBD2. V gave up 7 bases and J gave up 0 bases; unmatched junction bases: 15. The CDR3 consists of 19 residues. In nucleotides, the CDR3 is TGTGCCAGCACCTTTATCCTGACTAGCGGGATGGTCAGCACAGATACGCAGTATTTT. Its translation is CASTFILTSGMVSTDTQYF.